Presented here are 8 T cell receptor beta chains from one specimen sequenced in a study of beta chain features in type 1 diabetes. Notes on the study in general: TCRB CDR3s from Type 1 diabetes patients were moderately but significantly shorter in all four CD4+ subsets.

Expressed TCRB transcripts got sequenced, as all isolated RNA was reverse transcribed. Assay used: immunoSEQ multiplex PCR; TCRdb lists only in-frame clones, some missing. The sample consists of around 250,000 clones, approximately 15% of them appearing once. Antigens of these TCRs are unknown. The sample consisted of naive CD4+ T cells from blood. The receptors here all came from a man younger than 40 with type 1 diabetes.

This clone was seen a handful of times. V gene TRBV5-4 combines with J gene TRBJ2-2; 10 bases match TRBD2. V was pared by 4 bases and J by 4 bases, with 7 bases of the junction left unmatched. The CDR3 has 16 residues. Germline values: CDR1 SGHNT, CDR2 YYREEE (reference sequence). The CDR3 loop reads CASSTPRTSGTGELFF. CDR3 coding DNA: TGTGCCAGCAGCACCCCCCGGACTAGCGGCACCGGGGAGCTGTTTTTT.

The genes are TRBV5-4 and TRBJ2-2, with 8 positions matching TRBD2. Trimming removed 3 bases from V and 3 bases from J; junction bases left unmatched: 7. The length of the CDR3 is 16 residues. Germline values: CDR1 SGHNT, CDR2 YYREEE (reference sequence). CDR3 bases: TGTGCCAGCAGCTCCTATGAGCGGGGGCACACCGGGGAGCTGTTTTTT. This translates into CASSSYERGHTGELFF.

This clone was counted a few times. This sequence joins TRBV7-2 and TRBJ2-7; 10 bases are shared with TRBD2. The CDR3 extends over 14 amino acids. The ends lost 3 bases at V and 4 bases at J; junction bases unmatched: 3. In germline, CDR1 is SGHTA, CDR2 FQGNSA. In nucleotides, the CDR3 is TGTGCCAGCAGCTTGGGACTAGCGCCTTACGAGCAGTACTTC. It is translated as CASSLGLAPYEQYF.

The chain uses TRBV9 and TRBJ1-4; D perhaps matches TRBD1 (6 bases). Germline loops: CDR1 SGDLS, CDR2 YYNGEE. The CDR3 runs 16 residues. V was cut by 0 bases and J by 8 bases, with 17 bases left in between. Here the CDR3 reads CASSVAGGGAREKLFF. In nucleotides, the CDR3 is TGTGCCAGCAGCGTAGCAGGTGGGGGGGCGCGGGAAAAACTGTTTTTT. The entire variable domain, with the rest obtained from reference TRBV9 and TRBJ1-4, is as follows: DSGVTQTPKHLITATGQRVTLRCSPRSGDLSVYWYQQSLDQGLQFLIQYYNGEERAKGNILERFSAQQFPDLHSELNLSSLELGDSALYFCASSVAGGGAREKLFFGSGTQLSVL.

The rearrangement links TRBV6-1 to TRBJ2-1, with 12 bases matching TRBD2. Looked up from germline, CDR1 is MNHNS and CDR2 is SASEGT. With V trimmed by 8 bases and J by 7 bases, 3 bases remained unmatched. The CDR3 covers 13 residues. Here the CDR3 reads CASRLAGDNEQFF. The CDR3 DNA reads as TGTGCCAGCCGACTAGCGGGAGATAATGAGCAGTTCTTC.

This clone was counted between two and nine times. The chain employs TRBV18 and TRBJ2-3, with 9 positions matching TRBD1. Trimming removed 3 bases from V and 5 bases from J; junction bases left unmatched: 3. The CDR3 loop spans 14 amino acids. Germline V CDR1 and CDR2: KGHSH, LQKENI. In DNA form, the CDR3 reads TGTGCCAGCTCACCCTTGGACAGGGGAGATACGCAGTATTTT. It codes for CASSPLDRGDTQYF. Drawing the rest from reference TRBV18 and TRBJ2-3, the complete variable domain is NAGVMQNPRHLVRRRGQEARLRCSPMKGHSHVYWYRQLPEEGLKFMVYLQKENIIDESGMPKERFSAEFPKEGPSILRIQQVVRGDSAAYFCASSPLDRGDTQYFGPGTRLTVL.

This sequence joins TRBV5-8 and TRBJ2-1; the match to TRBD2 covers 9 bases. Germline V gene data show CDR1 as SGHTS and CDR2 as YDEGEE. The CDR3 runs to 14 residues. Trimming at V came to 4 bases and at J to 4 bases, leaving 3 bases not matched to a gene. The CDR3 region has the DNA TGTGCCAGCAGCAGGACTAGCGTGTACAATGAGCAGTTCTTC. This sequence encodes CASSRTSVYNEQFF.

The J gene is TRBJ2-3, the V gene TRBV27; 7 bases agree with TRBD2. CDR3 size: 14 residues. Germline V CDR1 and CDR2: MNHEY, SMNVEV (reference sequence). Trimming took 4 bases from V and 0 from J; bases not matched to a gene: 1. In DNA, the CDR3 is TGTGCCAGCAGTTACGGGAGGAGCACAGATACGCAGTATTTT. Protein product: CASSYGRSTDTQYF.